A single sample gave rise to the 8 T cell receptor beta chains below, sequenced in a study of metastatic and nonmetastatic thyroid tumors (dated by TCRdb to the early 2020s). Before undergoing thyroid surgery, none of the patients had been given any kind of treatment. Libraries were made using PCR. Sequencing relied on an Illumina HiSeq 4000. TCRdb took the public reads, trimmed them with fastp at Q25, ran MiXCR for clone calling and kept in-frame beta chains. For this sample the table gives thousands of clones, of which over 30% were detected only once. Approximately 24% of the sample is held by the ten biggest clonotypes. The sample consisted of adjacent normal tissue. The receptor source for this set is a female donor with papillary thyroid cancer or a benign thyroid nodule (not recorded which). Some clones in this sample may be carry-over from other donors' samples.

This clone was seen once. The chain joins TRBV20-1 to TRBJ1-3; D is unresolved. Trimming took 4 bases from V and 1 from J, leaving 17 bases between them. Germline V gives CDR1 DFQATT, CDR2 SNEGSKA (reference sequence). The CDR3 is 16 residues long. The CDR3 region is CSATPTSLESGNTIYF. In DNA form, the CDR3 reads TGCAGTGCTACCCCCACCTCTCTTGAGTCTGGAAACACCATATATTTT.

This chain links TRBV6-1 with TRBJ1-2; 7 nucleotides agree with TRBD1. The CDR3 has 14 amino acids. J lost 4 bases, V lost 5 bases, and 7 bases had no gene match. Germline V gene lookup returns CDR1 MNHNS and CDR2 SASEGT. Written as DNA, the CDR3 is TGTGCCAGCAGTACCCAGGGGGGGGGCTATGGCTACACCTTC. This sequence encodes CASSTQGGGYGYTF.

This clone occurred once. The genes are TRBV20-1 and TRBJ2-7; possible D gene TRBD1, 6 bases. Trimming cost V 3 bases and J 1 base, with 13 bases left between them. Germline V gene data show CDR1 as DFQATT and CDR2 as SNEGSKA (reference sequence). CDR3 length equals 14 residues. CDR3 coding DNA: TGCAGTGCTAGCACCGGGACATTTTCCTACGAGCAGTACTTC. This codes for CSASTGTFSYEQYF.

The chain couples TRBV20-1 to TRBJ2-3; D may be TRBD1 or TRBD2 (6 bases each). There are 17 residues in the CDR3. V was shortened by 0 bases and J by 0 bases, with 16 bases between the two germline ends. Germline V lookup: CDR1 DFQATT, CDR2 SNEGSKA (reference sequence). The CDR3 spells CSARDRGGGGSTDTQYF. CDR3 coding DNA: TGCAGTGCTAGAGATCGGGGCGGAGGGGGAAGCACAGATACGCAGTATTTT.

V usage is TRBV7-2 and J usage is TRBJ1-2; D is unresolved. Germline-derived CDR1 and CDR2 are SGHTA and FQGNSA. This CDR3 has 12 amino acids. In DNA form, the CDR3 reads TGTGAAAGAAGCATCTATAGTGGTGGCTACACCTTC. Translated: CERSIYSGGYTF.

The table lists this clone with a count of one. The chain combines TRBV20-1 with TRBJ2-7, with 7 bases fitting TRBD1. The CDR3 is 16 residues long. Germline CDR1 DFQATT, CDR2 SNEGSKA (reference sequence). V trimming: 3 bases; J trimming: 5 bases; junction bases outside the gene matches: 16. The CDR3 sequence: CSASSQGQLNRNEQYF. In nucleotides, the CDR3 is TGCAGTGCTAGTTCCCAGGGACAGCTAAACCGAAACGAGCAGTACTTC.

This clone was seen ten or more times. An end of the junction does not agree with germline; a read error may underlie this. The same CDR3 also results from other DNA sequences found in this sample. The chain employs TRBV4-2 and TRBJ1-6; possibly TRBD1 for D (6 bases). CDR1 and CDR2 from the germline V gene are LGHNA and YNFKEQ. This CDR3 contains 14 residues. The CDR3 loop reads CASSLGGENSPLHF. The CDR3 coding sequence is TGTGCCAGCAGCCTAGGGGGAGAGAATTCACCTCTCCACTTT.

This clone was observed a handful of times. The rearrangement uses TRBV6-6 and TRBJ1-1, with a possible D match to TRBD1 (5 bases). CDR1 MNHNY and CDR2 SVGAGI come from the germline V gene (reference sequence). The CDR3 totals 15 residues. Trimming stripped 2 bases from V and 8 bases from J, with 18 bases between. CDR3 amino acids: CASSYRQPQNQEAFF. The CDR3 DNA sequence: TGTGCCAGCAGTTACCGACAGCCCCAGAATCAAGAAGCTTTCTTT.